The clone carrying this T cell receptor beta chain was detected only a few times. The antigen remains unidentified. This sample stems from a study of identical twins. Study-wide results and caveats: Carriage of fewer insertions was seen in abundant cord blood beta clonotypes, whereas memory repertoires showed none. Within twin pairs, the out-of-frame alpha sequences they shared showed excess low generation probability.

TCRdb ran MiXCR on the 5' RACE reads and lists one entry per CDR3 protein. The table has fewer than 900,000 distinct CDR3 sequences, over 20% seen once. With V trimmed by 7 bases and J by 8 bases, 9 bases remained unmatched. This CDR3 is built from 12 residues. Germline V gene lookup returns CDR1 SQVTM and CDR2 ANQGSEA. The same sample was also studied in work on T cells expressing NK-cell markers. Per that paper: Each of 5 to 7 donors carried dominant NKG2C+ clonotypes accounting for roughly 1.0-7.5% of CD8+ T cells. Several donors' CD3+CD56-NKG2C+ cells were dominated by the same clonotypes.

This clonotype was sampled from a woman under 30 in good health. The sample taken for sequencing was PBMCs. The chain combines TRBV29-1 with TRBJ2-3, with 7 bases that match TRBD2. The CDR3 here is CSASSGPGTQYF. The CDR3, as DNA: TGCAGCGCTTCTAGCGGACCTGGTACGCAGTATTTT.